The 4 T cell receptor beta chains reported below all come from one sample, sequenced in a study of CD8 T cells in Susac syndrome. Reverse transcription of roughly 0.45 to 1 ug RNA was performed with random hexamers. TCRdb reprocessed the immunoSEQ multiplex PCR reads with MiXCR, giving one entry per CDR3 protein. The repertoire has about 300,000 distinct CDR3 sequences, 65% to 90% of them found once; the top ten carry about 0.22%. The sample comprised CD8+ T cells from PBMCs. The receptors shown here come from a human donor with multiple sclerosis.

The rearrangement links TRBV4-3 to TRBJ2-7; 8 bases fit TRBD1. Germline V gene data show CDR1 as LGHNA and CDR2 as YSLEER. The CDR3 spans 15 residues. V lost 3 bases, J lost 5 bases, and 9 bases stayed unmatched. In DNA, the CDR3 is TGCGCCAGCAGCCATGGACAGGGACCCCTTAACGAGCAGTACTTC. Amino acids: CASSHGQGPLNEQYF.

The chain carries TRBV9 and TRBJ2-1, with 11 bases matching TRBD2. Per the germline V gene, CDR1 is SGDLS and CDR2 is YYNGEE. This CDR3 region has 15 residues. V lost 4 bases to trimming and J lost 6 bases; unmatched junction nucleotides: 6. This CDR3 reads CASSTRLAGLNEQFF. The CDR3 nucleotides read TGTGCCAGCAGCACCCGACTAGCGGGGCTCAATGAGCAGTTCTTC.

The chain couples TRBV4-3 to TRBJ2-6; D uncertain. V was clipped by 5 bases and J by 4 bases, with 12 bases between them. CDR1 LGHNA and CDR2 YSLEER come from the germline V gene. The CDR3 covers 15 residues. CDR3 loop: CASSWLTSGANVLTF. Here the CDR3 DNA reads TGCGCCAGCAGCTGGCTTACATCGGGGGCCAACGTCCTGACTTTC.

The chain is built from TRBV27 and TRBJ2-7; 10 nucleotides match TRBD1. The CDR3 has 15 amino acids. J gave up 3 bases and V 4 bases, and 6 bases lay outside the gene matches. Germline V gene data show CDR1 as MNHEY and CDR2 as SMNVEV (reference sequence). The CDR3, as DNA: TGTGCCAGCAGTTCCCCGGGACAGGGGAACTACGAGCAGTACTTC. This gives the protein CASSSPGQGNYEQYF.